These 10 T cell receptor beta chains originate from one sample sequenced in a study of T-cell memory formation after mild COVID-19. TCRdb analysed the 5' RACE reads with MiXCR anew, one entry per CDR3 protein. The table lists around 300,000 distinct CDR3 sequences, roughly an eighth of them singletons. The material sequenced was PBMCs or a T cell subset sorted from them (not recorded which). These receptors came from a man between 18 and 29 years old who had mild COVID-19 (a few samples of this study predate the infection). Cell type and time point are not known.

Written as DNA, the CDR3 is TGTGCCAGCAGCTTCCCCGGGGGCGGGAGCCCAGATACGCAGTATTTT. Protein: CASSFPGGGSPDTQYF. This chain uses TRBV7-9 with TRBJ2-3; a weak D match, TRBD2 (7 bases). The V gene's germline CDR1 is SEHNR and CDR2 FQNEAQ (reference sequence). The CDR3 covers 16 residues. V gave up 3 bases and J gave up 4 bases, with 17 bases separating them.

V and J are TRBV5-1 and TRBJ2-5; 8 nucleotides line up with TRBD2. The CDR3 extends over 12 amino acids. The germline gives CDR1 SGHRS, CDR2 YFSETQ. V lost 0 bases to trimming and J lost 11 bases; unmatched junction nucleotides: 3. The CDR3 spells CASSLEGTSQYF. The CDR3 DNA is TGCGCCAGCAGCTTGGAGGGGACTAGTCAGTACTTC.

In its sample, this clonotype was seen a few times. The chain carries TRBV6-5 and TRBJ2-3, with no clear D. Trimming removed 5 bases from V and 0 bases from J, with 6 bases in between. This CDR3 spans 13 amino acids. Per germline, CDR1 MNHEY and CDR2 SVGAGI. Written as DNA, the CDR3 is TGTGCCAGCAGTCGGATAAGCACAGATACGCAGTATTTT. Protein product: CASSRISTDTQYF.

This clonotype showed up just a few times. The chain links TRBV4-3 to TRBJ1-2, with 9 positions matching TRBD1. Germline-derived CDR1 and CDR2 are LGHNA and YSLEER. The V segment lost 2 bases and the J segment 2 bases; nucleotides outside the gene matches: 12. The CDR3 is made up of 18 amino acids. In nucleotides, the CDR3 is TGCGCCAGCAGCCAACAGCGGAGTCGGGACAGGGCAAACTATGGCTACACCTTC. This encodes CASSQQRSRDRANYGYTF.

Only a few counts were recorded for this clonotype. The chain combines TRBV11-2 with TRBJ2-7; the D gene is possibly TRBD2 (6 bases). Germline assignment: CDR1 SGHAT and CDR2 FQNNGV. The CDR3 loop spans 17 amino acids. Trimming left V 1 base short and J 4 bases short, with 20 bases between. The CDR3 loop reads CASSLGLQWGEDYEQYF. Written as DNA, the CDR3 is TGTGCCAGCAGCTTAGGCCTCCAGTGGGGGGAGGATTACGAGCAGTACTTC.

J is TRBJ1-2 and V is TRBV4-3; D unclear. V lost 2 bases and J lost 8, with 15 bases in between. This CDR3 spans 14 amino acids. Germline loops: CDR1 LGHNA, CDR2 YSLEER. The CDR3 is CASSQKFGRSGYTF. The DNA for the CDR3 is TGCGCCAGCAGCCAAAAGTTCGGTCGCTCAGGCTACACCTTC.

This chain connects TRBV6-5 to TRBJ2-7; D perhaps matches TRBD2 (5 bases). The CDR3 covers 13 residues. Trimming removed 6 bases from V and 5 bases from J, with 14 bases in between. Germline CDR1 reads MNHEY; CDR2 reads SVGAGI. The CDR3 is CASSRTQQDEQYF. In DNA form, the CDR3 reads TGTGCCAGCAGCAGGACTCAGCAGGACGAGCAGTACTTC.

This clonotype occurred a few times. The rearrangement uses TRBV7-8 and TRBJ2-1; D perhaps matches TRBD2 (6 bases). V lost 1 base and J 9 bases, leaving 19 bases between the germline ends. Germline V CDR1 and CDR2: SGHVS, FQNEAQ. The CDR3 is 16 residues long. The CDR3 coding sequence is TGTGCCAGCAGCTTAGGGGGACTCGGGGTTTTTGGTGAGCAGTTCTTC. It codes for CASSLGGLGVFGEQFF.

This clonotype came up many times. The V gene is TRBV6-5, the J gene TRBJ2-1; TRBD2 might be the D (6 bases). V dropped 0 bases and J dropped 1 base, with 13 bases sitting between them. Germline V gene data show CDR1 as MNHEY and CDR2 as SVGAGI. This CDR3 spans 17 amino acids. CDR3: CASSYSSGGISYNEQFF. The CDR3 region has the DNA TGTGCCAGCAGTTACTCGAGTGGGGGGATTTCCTACAATGAGCAGTTCTTC.

In its sample, this clonotype was seen a few times. The chain links TRBV7-3 to TRBJ2-1; 10 bases are shared with TRBD2. Germline assignment: CDR1 SGHTA and CDR2 FQGTGA. The CDR3 has 15 amino acids. With 2 bases clipped from V and 5 bases from J, the junction kept 3 bases outside the gene matches. The CDR3 loop reads CASSLLAGVNNEQFF. The CDR3 DNA reads TGTGCCAGCAGCTTACTAGCGGGGGTCAACAATGAGCAGTTCTTC.